This TCR beta chain was found in a study of blood T cell repertoires in COVID-19. Per the original methods: Amplifying reference gene primers gave estimates of nucleated cell counts. TCRdb's table, derived via immunoSEQ multiplex PCR, lists solely in-frame clones and lacks some. The DNA gave D and trimming, while V, J and clone size come from that table. The repertoire includes 400,000 to 450,000 clones, 90% of them detected once, and 0.6% sits in the top ten. Participant age was roughly 18 to 95 years, and participants resided in fewer than 30 US areas. The CDR3 loop spans 13 amino acids. With 5 bases removed from V and 2 bases from J, the gap between germline ends came to 10 bases. Per the germline V gene, CDR1 is LNHDA and CDR2 is SQIVND (reference sequence).

Sample: PBMCs or T cells enriched from blood (not recorded which). The clonotype originates from a man younger than 35 who had recovered from COVID-19. V usage is TRBV19 and J usage is TRBJ2-7; weak D call: TRBD2 (6 bases). CDR3: CASSHTSPYEQYF. The CDR3 DNA is TGTGCCAGTAGTCATACTAGCCCCTACGAGCAGTACTTC.